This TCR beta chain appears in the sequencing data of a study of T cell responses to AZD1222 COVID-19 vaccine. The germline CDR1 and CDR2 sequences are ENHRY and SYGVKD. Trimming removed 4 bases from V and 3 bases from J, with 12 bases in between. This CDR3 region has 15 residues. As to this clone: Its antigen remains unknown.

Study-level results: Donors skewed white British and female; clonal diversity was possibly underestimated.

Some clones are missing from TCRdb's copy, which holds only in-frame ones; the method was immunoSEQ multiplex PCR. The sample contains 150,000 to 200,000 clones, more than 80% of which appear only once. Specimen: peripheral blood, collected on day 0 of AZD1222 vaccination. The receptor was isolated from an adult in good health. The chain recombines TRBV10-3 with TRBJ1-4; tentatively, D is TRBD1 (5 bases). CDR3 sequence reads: CAISGSGGSNEKLFF. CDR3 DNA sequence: TGTGCCATCAGTGGTTCCGGGGGTTCTAATGAAAAACTGTTTTTT.